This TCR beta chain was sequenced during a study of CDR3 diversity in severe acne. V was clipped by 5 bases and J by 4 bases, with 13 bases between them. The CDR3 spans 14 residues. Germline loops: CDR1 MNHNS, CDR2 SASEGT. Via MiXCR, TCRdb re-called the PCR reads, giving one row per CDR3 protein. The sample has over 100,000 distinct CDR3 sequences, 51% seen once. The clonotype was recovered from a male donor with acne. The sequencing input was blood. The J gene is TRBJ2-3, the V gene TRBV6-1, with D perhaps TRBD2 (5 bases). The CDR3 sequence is CASSNREEADTQYF. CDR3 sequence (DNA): TGTGCCAGCAGTAACCGGGAAGAGGCAGATACGCAGTATTTT.